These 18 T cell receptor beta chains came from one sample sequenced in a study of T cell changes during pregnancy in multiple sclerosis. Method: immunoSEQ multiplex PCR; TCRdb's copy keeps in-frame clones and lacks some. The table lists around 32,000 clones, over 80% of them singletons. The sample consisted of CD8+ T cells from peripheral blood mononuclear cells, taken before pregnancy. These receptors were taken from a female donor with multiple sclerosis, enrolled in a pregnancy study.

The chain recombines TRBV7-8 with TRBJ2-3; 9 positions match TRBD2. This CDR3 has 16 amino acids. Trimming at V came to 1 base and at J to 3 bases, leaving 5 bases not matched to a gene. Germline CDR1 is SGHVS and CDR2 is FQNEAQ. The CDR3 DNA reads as TGTGCCAGCAGCTTAGGGGCGGGGGGGTTTACAGATACGCAGTATTTT. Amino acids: CASSLGAGGFTDTQYF.

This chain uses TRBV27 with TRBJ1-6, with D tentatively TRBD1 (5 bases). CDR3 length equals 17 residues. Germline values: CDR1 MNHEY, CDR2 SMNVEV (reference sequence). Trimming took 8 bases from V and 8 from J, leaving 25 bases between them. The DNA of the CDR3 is TGTGCCAGCGCCCTCATCCCCTGGGGCCCTTTATATTCACCCCTCCACTTT. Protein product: CASALIPWGPLYSPLHF.

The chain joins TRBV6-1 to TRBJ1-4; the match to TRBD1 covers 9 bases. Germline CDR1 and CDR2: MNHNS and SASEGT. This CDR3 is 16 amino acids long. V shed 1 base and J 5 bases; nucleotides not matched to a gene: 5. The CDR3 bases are TGTGCCAGCAGTGAAGGGGGAGGACAGGGGAATGAAAAACTGTTTTTT. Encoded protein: CASSEGGGQGNEKLFF.

The CDR3 nucleotides are TGTGCCAGCAGTTTTTCTCCAGGGGGGAGAACTGAAGCTTTCTTT. Its protein is CASSFSPGGRTEAFF. V is TRBV6-5 and J is TRBJ1-1, with 7 bases identical to TRBD1. Trimming took 4 bases from V and 5 from J; bases not matched to a gene: 10. The CDR3 has 15 amino acids. Looked up from germline, CDR1 is MNHEY and CDR2 is SVGAGI.

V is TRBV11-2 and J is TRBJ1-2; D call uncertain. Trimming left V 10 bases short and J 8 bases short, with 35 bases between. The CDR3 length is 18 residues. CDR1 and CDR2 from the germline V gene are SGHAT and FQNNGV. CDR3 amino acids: CATNGFRILLRGLGGYTF. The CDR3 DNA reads TGTGCCACGAACGGCTTTAGAATTTTACTACGGGGTTTGGGGGGCTACACCTTC.

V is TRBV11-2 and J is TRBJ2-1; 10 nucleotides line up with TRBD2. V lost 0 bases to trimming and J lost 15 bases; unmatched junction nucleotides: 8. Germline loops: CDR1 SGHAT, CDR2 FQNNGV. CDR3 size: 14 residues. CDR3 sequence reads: CASSLDPLASGGFF. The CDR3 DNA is TGTGCCAGCAGCTTAGATCCTTTGGCTAGCGGGGGGTTCTTC.

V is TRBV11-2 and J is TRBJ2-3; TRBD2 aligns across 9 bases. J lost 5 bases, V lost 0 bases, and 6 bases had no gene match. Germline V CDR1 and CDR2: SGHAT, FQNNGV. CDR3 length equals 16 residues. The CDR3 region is CASSLDSGRIRDTQYF. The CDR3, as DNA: TGTGCCAGCAGCTTAGATAGCGGGAGAATAAGAGATACGCAGTATTTT.

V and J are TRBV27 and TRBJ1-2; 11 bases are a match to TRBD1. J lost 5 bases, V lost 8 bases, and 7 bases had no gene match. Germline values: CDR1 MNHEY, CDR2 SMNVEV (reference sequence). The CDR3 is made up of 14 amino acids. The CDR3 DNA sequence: TGTGCCAGCTGCGGACAGGGGGCGCGGTATGGCTACACCTTC. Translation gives CASCGQGARYGYTF.

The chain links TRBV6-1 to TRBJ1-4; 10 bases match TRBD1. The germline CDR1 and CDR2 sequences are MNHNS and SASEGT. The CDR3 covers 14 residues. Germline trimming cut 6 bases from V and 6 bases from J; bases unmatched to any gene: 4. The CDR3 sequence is CASSGQGDYEKLFF. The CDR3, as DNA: TGTGCCAGCAGCGGACAGGGGGATTATGAAAAACTGTTTTTT.

The CDR3 DNA is TGTGCCAGCAGCTCCATGACAGGGGAAGGAGACTCTGGGGCCAACGTCCTGACTTTC. Translated, it gives CASSSMTGEGDSGANVLTF. The chain is built from TRBV11-3 and TRBJ2-6; 8 nucleotides match TRBD1. The ends lost 4 bases at V and 0 bases at J; junction bases unmatched: 11. The germline gives CDR1 SGHNT, CDR2 YENEEA. The CDR3 has 19 amino acids.

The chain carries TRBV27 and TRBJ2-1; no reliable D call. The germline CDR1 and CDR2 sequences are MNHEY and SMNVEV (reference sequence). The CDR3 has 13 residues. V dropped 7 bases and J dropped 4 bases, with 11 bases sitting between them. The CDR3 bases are TGTGCCAGCACCGGCCGAGGATACAATGAGCAGTTCTTC. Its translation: CASTGRGYNEQFF.

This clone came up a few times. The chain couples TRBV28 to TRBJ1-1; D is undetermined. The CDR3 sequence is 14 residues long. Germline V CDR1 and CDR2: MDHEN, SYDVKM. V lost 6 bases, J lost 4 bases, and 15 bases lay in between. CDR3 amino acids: CASSLSTVLTEAFF. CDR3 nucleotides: TGTGCCAGCAGCCTCTCTACAGTCCTCACTGAAGCTTTCTTT.

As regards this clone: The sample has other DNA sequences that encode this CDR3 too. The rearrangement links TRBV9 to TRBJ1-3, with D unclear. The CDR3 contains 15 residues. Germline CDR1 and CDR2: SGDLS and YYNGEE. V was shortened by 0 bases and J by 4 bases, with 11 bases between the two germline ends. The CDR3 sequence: CASSVDRGSGNTIYF. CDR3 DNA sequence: TGTGCCAGCAGCGTAGACCGGGGTTCCGGAAACACCATATATTTT.

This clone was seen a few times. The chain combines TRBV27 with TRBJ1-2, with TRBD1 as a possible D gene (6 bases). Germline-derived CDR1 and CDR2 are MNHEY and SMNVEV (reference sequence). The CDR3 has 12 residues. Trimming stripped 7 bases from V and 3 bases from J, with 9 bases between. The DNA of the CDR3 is TGTGCCAGCAAAGGGGGGGACTATGGCTACACCTTC. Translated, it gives CASKGGDYGYTF.

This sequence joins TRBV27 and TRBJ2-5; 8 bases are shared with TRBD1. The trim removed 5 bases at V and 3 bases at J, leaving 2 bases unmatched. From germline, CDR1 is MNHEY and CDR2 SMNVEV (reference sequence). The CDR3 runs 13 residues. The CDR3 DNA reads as TGTGCCAGCAGTCCACAGGGGGAAGAGACCCAGTACTTC. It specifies CASSPQGEETQYF.

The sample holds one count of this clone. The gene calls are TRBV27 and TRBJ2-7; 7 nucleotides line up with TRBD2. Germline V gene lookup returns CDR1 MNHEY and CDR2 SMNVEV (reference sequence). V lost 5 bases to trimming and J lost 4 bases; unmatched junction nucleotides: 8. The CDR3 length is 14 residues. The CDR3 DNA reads TGTGCCAGCAGTGCCCAGGGCGGGGGATACGAGCAGTACTTC. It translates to CASSAQGGGYEQYF.

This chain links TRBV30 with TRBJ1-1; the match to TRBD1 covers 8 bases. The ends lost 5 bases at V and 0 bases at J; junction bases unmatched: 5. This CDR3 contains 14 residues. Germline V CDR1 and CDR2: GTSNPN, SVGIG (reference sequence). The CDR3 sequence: CAWLHRGMNTEAFF. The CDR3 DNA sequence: TGTGCCTGGCTACACAGGGGGATGAACACTGAAGCTTTCTTT.

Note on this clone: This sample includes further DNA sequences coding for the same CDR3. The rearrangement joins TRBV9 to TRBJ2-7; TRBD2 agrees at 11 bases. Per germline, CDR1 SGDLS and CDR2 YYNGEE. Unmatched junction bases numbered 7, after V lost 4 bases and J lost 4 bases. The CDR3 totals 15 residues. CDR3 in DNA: TGTGCCAGCAGCCTAGGGACTAGCGGAACTTACGAGCAGTACTTC. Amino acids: CASSLGTSGTYEQYF. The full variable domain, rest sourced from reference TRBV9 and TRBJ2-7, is DSGVTQTPKHLITATGQRVTLRCSPRSGDLSVYWYQQSLDQGLQFLIQYYNGEERAKGNILERFSAQQFPDLHSELNLSSLELGDSALYFCASSLGTSGTYEQYFGPGTRLTVT.